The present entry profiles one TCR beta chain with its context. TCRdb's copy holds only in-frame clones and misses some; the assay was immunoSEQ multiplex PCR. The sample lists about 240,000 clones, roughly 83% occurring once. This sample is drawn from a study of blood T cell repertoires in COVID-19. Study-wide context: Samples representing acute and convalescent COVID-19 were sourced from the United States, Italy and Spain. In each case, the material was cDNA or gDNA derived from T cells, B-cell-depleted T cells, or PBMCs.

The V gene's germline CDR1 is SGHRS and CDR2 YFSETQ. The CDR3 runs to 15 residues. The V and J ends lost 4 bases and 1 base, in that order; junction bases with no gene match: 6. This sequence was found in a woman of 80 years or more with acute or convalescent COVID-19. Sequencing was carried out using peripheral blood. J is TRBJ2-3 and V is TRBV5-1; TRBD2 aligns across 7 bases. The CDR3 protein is CASSLGGKGTDTQYF. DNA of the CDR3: TGCGCCAGCAGCCTCGGGGGGAAAGGCACAGATACGCAGTATTTT.